This T cell receptor (beta chain) was observed in a study of identical twins. Via MiXCR, TCRdb re-called the 5' RACE reads, giving one row per CDR3 protein. The sample has about 150,000 distinct CDR3 sequences, under 4.5% seen once. Only healthy Caucasians were enrolled as donors. CDR3 length: 14 amino acids. V lost 7 bases, J lost 0 bases, and 4 bases stayed unmatched. Germline values: CDR1 LGHDT, CDR2 YNNKEL (reference sequence). There are many counts of this clonotype. Antigen specificity is unknown. The study's findings and limits: Among out-of-frame alpha sequences shared by twins, low generation probability occurred in excess. Cord blood's abundant beta clonotypes had fewer insertions, unlike memory repertoires.

The clonotype originates from a man between 18 and 29 years old in good health. Sequencing input: memory T cells sorted from blood. The chain has TRBV3-1 and TRBJ1-1; 8 bases agree with TRBD1. The CDR3 loop is CASTRGLMNTEAFF. The CDR3 region has the DNA TGTGCCAGCACCAGGGGGCTCATGAACACTGAAGCTTTCTTT.